A selection of T cell receptor beta chains follows, all from one sample in a study of CD8 T cells in Susac syndrome. TCRdb used MiXCR to reprocess the immunoSEQ multiplex PCR reads, holding one entry per CDR3 protein. The table has under 350,000 distinct CDR3 sequences, around 90% seen once. What was sequenced was CD4+ T cells from PBMCs. These receptors originate from a human donor with multiple sclerosis. Each CDR3 is given with its conserved first and last residue. The D gene is left open where the match is weak. Clone size appears in some rows only: once, few, many, or a class for an expanded clone.

size | D | J | V | CDR3 | DNA
NA | NA | TRBJ2-3 | TRBV7-9 | CASSSRLGTDTQYF | TGTGCCAGCAGCTCTAGGTTGGGCACAGATACGCAGTATTTT
NA | NA | TRBJ1-1 | TRBV20-1 | CSATDHKGGGTEAFF | TGCAGTGCTACCGATCATAAGGGGGGCGGCACTGAAGCCTTCTTT
NA | TRBD1 | TRBJ1-6 | TRBV5-1 | CASSLATGESPLHF | TGCGCCAGCAGCTTGGCGACAGGGGAGTCACCCCTCCACTTT
NA | NA | TRBJ2-1 | TRBV11-2 | CASSLEVQRYNEQFF | TGTGCCAGCAGCTTAGAAGTTCAGAGATACAATGAGCAGTTCTTC
once | NA | TRBJ2-1 | TRBV5-1 | CASSLLGGGRYNEQFF | TGCGCCAGCAGCTTGCTTGGGGGGGGCCGGTACAATGAGCAGTTCTTC
NA | TRBD1 | TRBJ1-5 | TRBV19 | CASSISRGRRVQPQHF | TGTGCCAGTAGTATCAGTAGGGGGCGACGCGTTCAGCCCCAGCATTTT
NA | NA | TRBJ1-1 | TRBV18 | CASSPVLRSQYEAFF | TGTGCCAGCTCACCGGTTCTTCGGAGTCAGTATGAAGCTTTCTTT
NA | NA | TRBJ2-1 | TRBV20-1 | CSARVQGHNEQFF | TGCAGTGCTAGAGTCCAGGGACACAATGAGCAGTTCTTC
once | TRBD1 | TRBJ1-5 | TRBV10-2 | CASRKGQGKQPQHF | TGCGCCAGCAGGAAGGGACAGGGCAAACAGCCCCAGCATTTT
NA | NA | TRBJ1-2 | TRBV7-9 | CASSLASAGHYGTF | TGTGCCAGCAGCTTAGCGTCGGCAGGGCACTACGGCACCTTC
NA | TRBD2 | TRBJ2-1 | TRBV25-1 | CASSEPGRALGEQFF | TGTGCCAGCAGTGAGCCAGGGAGGGCCTTAGGTGAGCAGTTCTTC
NA | TRBD1 | TRBJ2-2 | TRBV23-1 | CASVSGQGISPPTGELFF | TGCGCCAGCGTATCGGGACAGGGGATTTCCCCTCCCACCGGGGAGCTGTTTTTT
NA | NA | TRBJ2-6 | TRBV24-1 | CARGTPGANVLTF | TGTGCCCGTGGGACCCCTGGGGCCAACGTCCTGACTTTC
NA | NA | TRBJ1-2 | TRBV10-3 | CAISRDYGYTF | TGTGCCATCTCCAGGGACTATGGCTACACCTTC
NA | TRBD2 | TRBJ2-1 | TRBV16 | CASSRSGAGGVTSYNEQFF | TGTGCCAGCAGCCGATCAGGGGCGGGAGGGGTGACTTCCTACAATGAGCAGTTCTTC
NA | NA | TRBJ1-5 | TRBV7-2 | CASSLVRSNQPQHF | TGTGCCAGCAGCTTAGTTAGAAGCAATCAGCCCCAGCATTTT
NA | NA | TRBJ2-7 | TRBV12-3/TRBV12-4 | CASSLALGGGYEQYF | TGTGCCAGCAGTTTAGCGCTTGGAGGAGGGTACGAGCAGTACTTC
NA | TRBD2 | TRBJ2-3 | TRBV20-1 | CSATLAENTDTQYF | TGCAGTGCAACACTAGCGGAAAACACAGATACGCAGTATTTT
few | TRBD2 | TRBJ2-5 | TRBV7-9 | CASSLAGTSQETQYF | TGTGCCAGCAGCTTAGCGGGGACTAGCCAAGAGACCCAGTACTTC
NA | NA | TRBJ1-1 | TRBV5-1 | CASSLGTEMNTEAFF | TGCGCCAGCAGCTTGGGGACAGAAATGAACACTGAAGCTTTCTTT
NA | NA | TRBJ2-1 | TRBV12-3/TRBV12-4 | CASVPGGNVYNEQFF | TGTGCCAGCGTCCCTGGCGGAAACGTCTACAATGAGCAGTTCTTC
NA | NA | TRBJ1-6 | TRBV6-5 | CASSYGETYNSPLHF | TGTGCCAGCAGTTACGGGGAAACCTATAATTCACCCCTCCACTTT
NA | NA | TRBJ2-1 | TRBV6-6 | CASSYSTTYNEQFF | TGTGCCAGCAGTTACTCGACAACCTACAATGAGCAGTTCTTC
NA | TRBD1 | TRBJ2-7 | TRBV12-3/TRBV12-4 | CASSFGTGPYEQYF | TGTGCCAGCAGTTTCGGGACAGGCCCCTACGAGCAGTACTTC
NA | NA | TRBJ1-4 | TRBV29-1 | CSVGMREKLFF | TGCAGCGTTGGGATGCGGGAAAAACTGTTTTTT
NA | NA | TRBJ2-1 | TRBV28 | CASSSPGTGYNEQFF | TGTGCCAGCAGTTCACCCGGGACTGGCTACAATGAGCAGTTCTTC
NA | NA | TRBJ2-2 | TRBV4-1 | CASSQSGRRGTGELFF | TGCGCCAGCAGCCAATCCGGCCGGAGGGGCACCGGGGAGCTGTTTTTT
NA | TRBD1 | TRBJ2-3 | TRBV20-1 | CSRPGRGTGDTQYF | TGCAGTCGTCCGGGGCGGGGGACAGGGGATACGCAGTATTTT
NA | NA | TRBJ2-7 | TRBV7-2 | CASSLRWNREQYF | TGTGCCAGCAGCTTAAGGTGGAACCGCGAGCAGTACTTC
NA | TRBD1 | TRBJ1-2 | TRBV18 | CASSQQGADGYTF | TGTGCCAGCTCACAACAGGGGGCGGATGGCTACACCTTC
NA | NA | TRBJ2-1 | TRBV3-1 | CASRQGAYGNEQFF | TGTGCCAGCAGGCAGGGTGCTTATGGCAATGAGCAGTTCTTC
NA | NA | TRBJ2-7 | TRBV5-1 | CASSSPNSNEQYF | TGCGCCAGCAGCTCCCCTAATTCGAACGAGCAGTACTTC
NA | TRBD2 | TRBJ2-5 | TRBV20-1 | CSARVGRGGQETQYF | TGCAGTGCTAGAGTCGGGAGGGGGGGCCAAGAGACCCAGTACTTC
NA | TRBD2 | TRBJ2-2 | TRBV18 | CASSPQLAGSSTGELFF | TGTGCCAGCTCACCACAACTAGCGGGGTCATCCACCGGGGAGCTGTTTTTT
NA | NA | TRBJ2-5 | TRBV3-1 | CASSQAARQTQYF | TGTGCCAGCAGCCAAGCTGCAAGACAGACCCAGTACTTC
NA | NA | TRBJ2-7 | TRBV6-5 | CASSYSYGGSYEQYF | TGTGCCAGCAGTTACTCATATGGGGGATCCTACGAGCAGTACTTC
NA | NA | TRBJ2-7 | TRBV29-1 | CSVAPAGINEQYF | TGCAGCGTTGCCCCGGCAGGTATCAACGAGCAGTACTTC
NA | NA | TRBJ1-5 | TRBV30 | CAWSVGRRQPQHF | TGTGCCTGGAGTGTAGGCAGGCGGCAGCCCCAGCATTTT
NA | NA | TRBJ2-7 | TRBV7-2 | CASSFDPTSTYEQYF | TGTGCCAGCAGCTTTGACCCGACCTCGACATACGAGCAGTACTTC
NA | TRBD1 | TRBJ1-5 | TRBV7-8 | CASSFFPGQGSNQPQHF | TGTGCCAGCAGCTTTTTTCCGGGACAGGGGAGTAATCAGCCCCAGCATTTT
NA | NA | TRBJ1-4 | TRBV4-3 | CASSPLATNEKLFF | TGCGCCAGCAGCCCCCTTGCAACTAATGAAAAACTGTTTTTT
NA | TRBD1 | TRBJ1-1 | TRBV30 | CAWTPRDSLMNTEAFF | TGTGCCTGGACCCCGAGGGACAGCCTCATGAACACTGAAGCTTTCTTT
NA | TRBD2 | TRBJ2-1 | TRBV29-1 | CSVAGTTDNEQFF | TGCAGCGTCGCCGGGACTACCGACAATGAGCAGTTCTTC
NA | NA | TRBJ1-2 | TRBV7-9 | CASRSNSPVYGYTF | TGTGCCAGCAGATCTAATTCGCCCGTCTATGGCTACACCTTC
NA | NA | TRBJ1-2 | TRBV2 | CASSAGPWTDGYTF | TGTGCCAGCAGTGCGGGTCCTTGGACGGATGGCTACACCTTC
NA | NA | TRBJ1-3 | TRBV3-1 | CASSQSSGGTIYF | TGTGCCAGCAGCCAAAGTTCTGGGGGCACCATATATTTT
few | NA | TRBJ2-1 | TRBV5-1 | CASSAMIVNEQFF | TGCGCCAGCAGCGCAATGATTGTCAATGAGCAGTTCTTC
NA | TRBD1 | TRBJ2-3 | TRBV12-3/TRBV12-4 | CASEPGTGIQYF | TGTGCCAGCGAACCTGGGACAGGGATCCAGTATTTT
NA | NA | TRBJ2-5 | TRBV3-1 | CASSQAPETQYF | TGTGCCAGCAGCCAAGCCCCAGAGACCCAGTACTTC
NA | NA | TRBJ1-5 | TRBV7-2 | CASSLADSNQPQHF | TGTGCCAGCAGCTTAGCGGATAGCAATCAGCCCCAGCATTTT
NA | NA | TRBJ2-2 | TRBV5-1 | CASSFAGPNTGELFF | TGCGCCAGCAGCTTCGCGGGGCCGAACACCGGGGAGCTGTTTTTT
NA | NA | TRBJ1-6 | TRBV7-8 | CASSYTGNSPLHF | TGTGCCAGCAGTTATACAGGGAATTCACCCCTCCACTTT
once | TRBD2 | TRBJ2-3 | TRBV15 | CATSRDAGVAGGPSTDTQYF | TGTGCCACCAGCAGGGACGCCGGGGTAGCGGGGGGCCCCAGCACAGATACGCAGTATTTT
NA | NA | TRBJ1-2 | TRBV7-3 | CASSLNRLEGYTF | TGTGCCAGCAGCTTAAACAGGCTTGAGGGCTACACCTTC
NA | TRBD2 | TRBJ2-1 | TRBV5-4 | CASSSIAGIDYNEQFF | TGTGCCAGCAGCTCCATAGCGGGAATTGACTACAATGAGCAGTTCTTC
NA | NA | TRBJ2-2 | TRBV12-2 | CASRSVRDRACSGELFF | TGTGCAAGTCGTTCAGTACGGGACAGGGCGTGTTCCGGGGAGCTGTTTTTT
NA | NA | TRBJ2-2 | TRBV18 | CASSRQNGELFF | TGTGCCAGCTCACGGCAGAACGGGGAGCTGTTTTTT
once | TRBD2 | TRBJ2-5 | TRBV6-2/TRBV6-3 | CASSYQGGGTQYF | TGTGCCAGCAGTTACCAGGGCGGGGGGACCCAGTACTTC
NA | NA | TRBJ2-3 | TRBV20-1 | CSAPGLGSTDTQYF | TGCAGTGCTCCCGGACTGGGCAGCACAGATACGCAGTATTTT